Given below is one T cell receptor (beta chain) in context. Its matching antigen is unknown. The CDR3 loop spans 15 amino acids. Trimming removed 4 bases at V and 0 bases at J, with 13 bases between. Per germline, CDR1 LGHDT and CDR2 YNNKEL (reference sequence). This sample was included in a study of Ad26.COV2.S vaccination and SARS-CoV-2 variants. General study findings and limits: Participants given vaccine showed non-spike TCR breadth similar to that of placebo recipients. Analyses of TCR breadth and depth may have underestimated total T cell responses. Ad26.COV2.S recipients had broader spike-specific TCRs (P = 0.0014). After vaccination, reports described spike-specific CD8+ and CD4+ T cell responses as showing substantial breadth.

Some clones are missing from TCRdb's copy, which holds only in-frame ones; the method was immunoSEQ multiplex PCR. The table has 350,000 to 450,000 clones, about 92% seen once. This receptor was obtained from a human donor who had recovered from COVID-19. Sequencing used peripheral blood, obtained after recovery from COVID-19. J is TRBJ2-7 and V is TRBV3-1 (or the pseudogene TRBV3-2); tentative D call: TRBD1 (5 bases). CDR3 bases: TGTGCCAGCAGCCGCGCGAAGGACATCTCCTACGAGCAGTACTTC. Protein product: CASSRAKDISYEQYF.